This T cell receptor (beta chain) originates from a study of cytomegalovirus exposure and HLA in healthy donors. These donors, healthy bone marrow donors, were studied. The study ran its PCR with 60 Vbeta and 13 Jbeta primers. Using immunoSEQ multiplex PCR, the repertoire was profiled, and TCRdb retains in-frame clones only, with some absent. The sample holds approximately 110,000 clones, around 80% seen once. Regarding this clone: Antigen specificity is unknown.

Whole-study findings and limits: In a later analysis, across HLA loci, associated TCR counts were highest for DRB1, lowest for HLA-C. Sequencing depth across donors, presence/absence analyses assumed, was roughly uniform.

This sequence originates from a woman between 40 and 55 years old in good health and CMV-seronegative. The sequencing input was PBMCs.

The CDR3 here is CASSEPGDANEKLFF. The CDR3 region has the DNA TGTGCCAGCAGTGAGCCGGGGGACGCTAATGAAAAACTGTTTTTT. The gene calls are TRBV2 and TRBJ1-4; a possible D gene is TRBD1 (5 bases). This CDR3 contains 15 residues. Between the trimmed V and J ends, which lost 3 bases and 3 bases, there was a span of 11 bases. Germline lookup yields CDR1 SNHLY and CDR2 FYNNEI.